This TCR beta chain appears in the sequencing data of a study of blood T cell repertoires in COVID-19. Study-level information: From T cells, B-cell-depleted T cells, or PBMCs came the material, which was cDNA or gDNA.

Per germline, CDR1 SGHTA and CDR2 FQGTGA. There are 15 residues in the CDR3. Trimming took off 2 bases at V and 10 bases at J, with 18 bases between the two ends. The table came from immunoSEQ multiplex PCR; TCRdb's copy has only in-frame clones and leaves some out. In the table there are about 100,000 clones, 88% of which are singletons. This chain links TRBV7-3 with TRBJ2-1; D unclear. The specimen was peripheral blood. This receptor was identified in a human donor in a cohort sampled during active COVID-19. CDR3 DNA sequence: TGTGCCAGCAGCTTAGCACCCGCTGGAGTCGGCGAGCAGTTCTTC. Encoded protein: CASSLAPAGVGEQFF.